These 23 T cell receptor beta chains came from one sample sequenced in a study of T cell repertoires in cytomegalovirus infection. One entry per CDR3 protein, called by TCRdb with MiXCR from the reads. The sample yields about 160,000 distinct CDR3 sequences, roughly 15% seen once. The sample was CD8+ T cells from PBMCs. The source of these receptors is a human donor in good health (CMV status not recorded). Some clones in this sample may be carry-over from other donors' samples.

This clonotype was detected only a few times. V and J are TRBV12-3 or TRBV12-4 and TRBJ1-1; 12 bases line up with TRBD1. CDR3 length equals 17 residues. Trimming cost V 6 bases and J 1 base; bases outside gene matches: 9. The DNA for the CDR3 is TGTGCCAGCAGCCCTGGGACAGGGGGCGGTGGGAACACTGAAGCTTTCTTT. It translates to CASSPGTGGGGNTEAFF.

J is TRBJ2-7 and V is TRBV5-6; possibly TRBD1 for D (5 bases). V gave up 0 bases and J gave up 3 bases, with 7 bases separating them. Germline-derived CDR1 and CDR2 are SGHDT and YYEEEE. The CDR3 is made up of 13 amino acids. The CDR3 DNA reads as TGTGCCAGCAGCTTGGTGGGGCACTACGAGCAGTACTTC. It encodes CASSLVGHYEQYF.

This clonotype occurred a few times. The gene calls are TRBV28 and TRBJ2-7; 7 nucleotides align to TRBD2. This CDR3 is 14 amino acids long. J gave up 4 bases and V 5 bases, and 8 bases lay outside the gene matches. CDR1 and CDR2 (germline): MDHEN, SYDVKM. The CDR3: CASSPLGRRYEQYF. The DNA of the CDR3 is TGTGCCAGCAGTCCTCTCGGGAGGAGATACGAGCAGTACTTC.

V gene TRBV7-9 combines with J gene TRBJ2-5; 9 bases map to TRBD2. This CDR3 is 15 amino acids long. From germline, CDR1 is SEHNR and CDR2 FQNEAQ (reference sequence). The V and J ends lost 4 bases and 3 bases, in that order; junction bases with no gene match: 6. The CDR3 DNA follows: TGTGCCAGCAGCTCCGTGACTAGCGGAGAAGAGACCCAGTACTTC. Protein product: CASSSVTSGEETQYF.

The chain uses TRBV7-2 and TRBJ1-5, with a possible D match to TRBD1 (6 bases). The germline V gene has CDR1 SGHTA and CDR2 FQGNSA. Trimming stripped 7 bases from V and 3 bases from J, with 13 bases between. The length of the CDR3 is 14 residues. The chain's CDR3 is CASNIGGINQPQHF. DNA of the CDR3: TGTGCCAGCAACATAGGGGGTATCAATCAGCCCCAGCATTTT. The full variable domain, rest sourced from reference TRBV7-2 and TRBJ1-5, is GAGVSQSPSNKVTEKGKDVELRCDPISGHTALYWYRQSLGQGLEFLIYFQGNSAPDKSGLPSDRFSAERTGGSVSTLTIQRTQQEDSAVYLCASNIGGINQPQHFGDGTRLSIL.

This clonotype was picked up a small number of times. The chain employs TRBV11-2 and TRBJ2-7; D perhaps matches TRBD2 (5 bases). The CDR3 loop spans 14 amino acids. The V gene's germline CDR1 is SGHAT and CDR2 FQNNGV. Trimming took 1 base from V and 2 from J, leaving 9 bases between them. CDR3 DNA: TGTGCCAGCAGCTTAGTGCAAGCGGCCTACGAGCAGTACTTC. It specifies CASSLVQAAYEQYF.

This clonotype is categorized as medium-sized. V gene TRBV7-2 combines with J gene TRBJ1-5; tentatively, D is TRBD1 (6 bases). The CDR3 totals 15 residues. The germline V gene encodes CDR1 SGHTA and CDR2 FQGNSA. Trimming shortened V by 3 bases and J by 1 base, and 10 bases separated the two germline ends. The CDR3 reads CASSLGGGSNQPQHF. DNA of the CDR3: TGTGCCAGCAGCTTGGGAGGGGGGAGCAATCAGCCCCAGCATTTT. Variable domain in full (rest from reference TRBV7-2 and TRBJ1-5): GAGVSQSPSNKVTEKGKDVELRCDPISGHTALYWYRQSLGQGLEFLIYFQGNSAPDKSGLPSDRFSAERTGGSVSTLTIQRTQQEDSAVYLCASSLGGGSNQPQHFGDGTRLSIL.

The CDR3 DNA sequence: TGTGCCAGCACCTCGGGGATGTCAGAGACGGACAATGAGCAGTTCTTC. Its translation is CASTSGMSETDNEQFF. This chain connects TRBV6-2 or TRBV6-3 to TRBJ2-1; D is possibly TRBD2 (5 bases). This CDR3 has 16 amino acids. From germline, CDR1 is MNHEY and CDR2 SVGEGT. The V end was cut by 7 bases, the J end by 5 bases, with 21 bases between.

J is TRBJ2-1 and V is TRBV7-6; the D is unclear. Per the germline V gene, CDR1 is SGHVS and CDR2 is FNYEAQ. CDR3 size: 18 residues. V was clipped by 5 bases and J by 5 bases, with 25 bases between them. The CDR3 DNA reads as TGTGCCAGCAGCCATATGAGCTTTTTATACGATGCCAACAATGAGCAGTTCTTC. Translating gives CASSHMSFLYDANNEQFF.

This clonotype was seen more than once but under ten times. The CDR3 DNA is TGTGCCAGCAGTTCCCATATGGGGGCAGATACGCAGTATTTT. It yields the protein CASSSHMGADTQYF. V gene TRBV28 combines with J gene TRBJ2-3, with D perhaps assigned TRBD1 or TRBD2 (5 bases each). CDR3 length: 14 amino acids. CDR1 MDHEN and CDR2 SYDVKM come from the germline V gene. V gave up 4 bases and J gave up 4 bases, with 12 bases separating them.

This clonotype was found a few times. The chain links TRBV7-9 to TRBJ2-1, with a weak D call TRBD2 (5 bases). CDR1 is SEHNR and CDR2 is FQNEAQ in the germline V gene (reference sequence). This CDR3 contains 15 residues. Trimming removed 7 bases at V and 3 bases at J, with 16 bases between. CDR3 bases: TGTGCCAGCACTCCGGCCAGAGGGCTCTACAATGAGCAGTTCTTC. Protein sequence: CASTPARGLYNEQFF.

V usage is TRBV5-1 and J usage is TRBJ2-1; D remains ambiguous. The ends were cut back, 3 bases at V and 8 bases at J, with 12 bases in the middle. The CDR3 loop spans 13 amino acids. The germline CDR1 and CDR2 sequences are SGHRS and YFSETQ. CDR3 in DNA: TGCGCCAGCAGCTCGGTCCACAGCGATGAGCAGTTCTTC. This codes for CASSSVHSDEQFF.

The gene calls are TRBV2 and TRBJ2-2, with D perhaps TRBD2 (6 bases). V shed 0 bases and J shed 0 bases, with 8 bases lying between them. In germline, CDR1 is SNHLY, CDR2 FYNNEI. The CDR3 is made up of 16 amino acids. The CDR3 loop reads CASSEAGGANTGELFF. CDR3 in DNA: TGTGCCAGCAGTGAAGCGGGGGGAGCGAACACCGGGGAGCTGTTTTTT.

The chain carries TRBV29-1 and TRBJ1-1; D is perhaps TRBD1 (5 bases). CDR3 size: 12 residues. Germline loops: CDR1 SQVTM, CDR2 ANQGSEA. Trimming left V 7 bases short and J 7 bases short, with 16 bases between. The CDR3 region is CSAFSGDVEAFF. CDR3 in DNA: TGCAGCGCCTTTAGTGGGGACGTTGAAGCTTTCTTT.

The genes are TRBV7-9 and TRBJ2-3; 9 bases agree with TRBD1. This CDR3 region has 18 residues. Germline values: CDR1 SEHNR, CDR2 FQNEAQ (reference sequence). Unmatched junction bases numbered 13, after V lost 3 bases and J lost 3 bases. The DNA of the CDR3 is TGTGCCAGCAGCTTGGACTCCACCGGGACAGGGAGGACAGATACGCAGTATTTT. It specifies CASSLDSTGTGRTDTQYF.

The rearrangement uses TRBV14 and TRBJ1-1; 9 bases fit TRBD1. V lost 0 bases and J lost 8; bases outside the gene matches: 4. Germline loops: CDR1 SGHDN, CDR2 FVKESK. The CDR3 sequence is 14 residues long. The CDR3 DNA is TGTGCCAGCAGCCAAGATCGTGGGACAGGGGAAGCTTTCTTT. The encoded protein is CASSQDRGTGEAFF.

Here the CDR3 DNA reads TGTGCCAGCAGCCCCGGACTAGCGCTTAACACCGGGGAGCTGTTTTTT. It encodes CASSPGLALNTGELFF. The chain has TRBV7-8 and TRBJ2-2; the match to TRBD2 covers 9 bases. The CDR3 totals 16 residues. J gave up 2 bases and V 5 bases, and 6 bases lay outside the gene matches. Germline loops: CDR1 SGHVS, CDR2 FQNEAQ.

The chain links TRBV7-7 to TRBJ2-1; D call uncertain. The ends were cut back, 0 bases at V and 5 bases at J, with 8 bases in the middle. The CDR3 consists of 14 residues. CDR1 is SSHAT, CDR2 FNYEAQ, per germline (reference sequence). CDR3 protein: CASSLAIGDNEQFF. The CDR3 coding sequence is TGTGCCAGCAGCTTAGCGATCGGAGACAATGAGCAGTTCTTC. The whole variable domain, remainder taken from reference TRBV7-7 and TRBJ2-1, is GAGVSQSPRYKVTKRGQDVTLRCDPISSHATLYWYQQALGQGPEFLTYFNYEAQPDKSGLPSDRFSAERPEGSISTLTIQRTEQRDSAMYRCASSLAIGDNEQFFGPGTRLTVL.

This clonotype has a handful of counts. This chain links TRBV7-2 with TRBJ2-1, with 9 nucleotides matching TRBD2. The CDR3 totals 18 residues. The V gene end was trimmed by 5 bases and the J gene end by 1 base; junction bases not matched to a gene: 12. Germline values: CDR1 SGHTA, CDR2 FQGNSA. The CDR3, as DNA: TGTGCCAGCAGCCCCGGGTTAGCGGGAGCCCATTCCTACAATGAGCAGTTCTTC. As protein: CASSPGLAGAHSYNEQFF.

In regard to this clonotype: Given a much more abundant clone one base away, this may be a read error. The gene calls are TRBV12-5 and TRBJ2-7; 9 bases map to TRBD1. The germline CDR1 and CDR2 sequences are LGHNT and FRNRAP. The CDR3 totals 17 residues. The CDR3 DNA is TGTGCTAGTGGTTTCAACAAAAAGACAGGGGGGACCTACGAGGAGTACTTC. Translated, it gives CASGFNKKTGGTYEEYF.

This chain links TRBV13 with TRBJ2-5; D assignment may be TRBD1 or TRBD2 (5 bases each). Looked up from germline, CDR1 is PRHDT and CDR2 is FYEKMQ (reference sequence). V was trimmed by 0 bases and J by 5 bases, leaving 13 bases between them. This CDR3 contains 15 residues. The CDR3 loop reads CASSLGAGRGETQYF. CDR3 DNA: TGTGCCAGCAGCTTAGGAGCAGGGAGAGGGGAGACCCAGTACTTC.

This clonotype was seen a handful of times. This chain joins TRBV6-2 or TRBV6-3 and TRBJ2-4; no definite D call. This CDR3 has 13 residues. Germline assignment: CDR1 MNHEY and CDR2 SVGEGT. Trimming took off 7 bases at V and 8 bases at J, with 15 bases between the two ends. CDR3 sequence reads: CASKFGVVDIQYF. In nucleotides, the CDR3 is TGTGCCAGCAAATTTGGTGTTGTGGACATTCAGTACTTC.

This clonotype came up a few times. J is TRBJ1-2 and V is TRBV6-2 or TRBV6-3, with D possibly TRBD1 on 5 matching bases. This CDR3 spans 15 amino acids. The V and J ends lost 0 bases and 0 bases respectively, with 8 bases between them. Germline V CDR1 and CDR2: MNHEY, SVGEGT. The CDR3: CASSYSTAPNYGYTF. The CDR3 region has the DNA TGTGCCAGCAGTTACTCGACAGCTCCTAACTATGGCTACACCTTC.